This TCR beta chain was documented in a study of glioma-infiltrating T cells. As to this clonotype: This CDR3 fails to terminate in the conserved phenylalanine or tryptophan, so it likely reflects a read error.

The iRepertoire nested amplicon-rescue multiplex PCR amplified TCR alpha and beta CDR3s from RNA. TCRdb analysed the multiplex PCR reads with MiXCR anew, one entry per CDR3 protein. The sample contains more than 350,000 distinct CDR3 sequences, 41% of which appear only once. This sequence was found in a human donor with low-grade glioma or glioblastoma, undergoing nonglioma brain surgery, or in good health (not recorded which). Specimen: glioma tissue, nonneoplastic brain tissue, or PBMCs (not recorded which).

The CDR3, as DNA: TGTGCCAGCAGTTCCGGAGCCGGGGCCAACGTCCTGACTCTC. It encodes CASSSGAGANVLTL. The gene calls are TRBV28 and TRBJ2-6, with no clear D. CDR3 size: 14 residues. Germline values: CDR1 MDHEN, CDR2 SYDVKM. With 4 bases removed from V and 4 bases from J, the gap between germline ends came to 8 bases.